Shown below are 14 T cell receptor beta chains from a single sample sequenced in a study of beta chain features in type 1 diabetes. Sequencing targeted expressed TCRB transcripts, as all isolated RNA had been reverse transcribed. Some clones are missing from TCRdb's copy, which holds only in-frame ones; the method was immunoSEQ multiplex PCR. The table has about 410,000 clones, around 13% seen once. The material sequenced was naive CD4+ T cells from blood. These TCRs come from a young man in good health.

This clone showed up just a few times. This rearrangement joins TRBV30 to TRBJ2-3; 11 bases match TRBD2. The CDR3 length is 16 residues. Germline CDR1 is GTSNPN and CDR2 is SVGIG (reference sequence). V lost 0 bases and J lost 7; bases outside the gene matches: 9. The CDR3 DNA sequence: TGTGCCTGGAGTGTACTAGCTGGACTAGCGGGTTATACGCAGTATTTT. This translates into CAWSVLAGLAGYTQYF.

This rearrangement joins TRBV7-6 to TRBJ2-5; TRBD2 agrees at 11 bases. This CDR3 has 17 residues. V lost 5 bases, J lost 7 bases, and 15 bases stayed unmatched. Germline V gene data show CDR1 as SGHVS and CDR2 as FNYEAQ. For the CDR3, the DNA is TGTGCCAGCAGCGCCGGGACTAGCGGAGCTCGAGTGGGGACCCAGTACTTC. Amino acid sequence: CASSAGTSGARVGTQYF.

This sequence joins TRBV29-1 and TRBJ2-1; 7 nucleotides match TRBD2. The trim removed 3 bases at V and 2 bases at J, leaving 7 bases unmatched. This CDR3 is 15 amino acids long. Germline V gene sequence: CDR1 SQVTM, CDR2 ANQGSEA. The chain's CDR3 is CSVDAGEGPYNEQFF. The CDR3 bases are TGCAGCGTTGATGCGGGGGAGGGCCCCTACAATGAGCAGTTCTTC.

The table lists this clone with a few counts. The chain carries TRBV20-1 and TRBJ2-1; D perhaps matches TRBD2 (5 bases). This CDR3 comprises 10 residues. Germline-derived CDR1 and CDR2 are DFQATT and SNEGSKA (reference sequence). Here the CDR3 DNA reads TGCATCGGGGTTTACAATGAGCAGTTCTTC. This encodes CIGVYNEQFF.

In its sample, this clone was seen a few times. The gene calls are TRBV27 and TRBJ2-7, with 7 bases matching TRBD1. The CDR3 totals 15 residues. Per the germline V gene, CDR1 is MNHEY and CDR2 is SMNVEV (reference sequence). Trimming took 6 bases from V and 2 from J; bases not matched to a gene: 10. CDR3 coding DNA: TGTGCCAGCAGCTCCGACAGGGCGGCCCCCTACGAGCAGTACGTC. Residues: CASSSDRAAPYEQYV.

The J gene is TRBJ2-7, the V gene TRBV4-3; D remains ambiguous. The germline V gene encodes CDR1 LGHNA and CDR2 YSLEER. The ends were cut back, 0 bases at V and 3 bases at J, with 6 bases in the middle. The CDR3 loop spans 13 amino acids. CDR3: CASSQDRNYEQYF. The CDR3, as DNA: TGCGCCAGCAGCCAAGACAGAAACTACGAGCAGTACTTC.

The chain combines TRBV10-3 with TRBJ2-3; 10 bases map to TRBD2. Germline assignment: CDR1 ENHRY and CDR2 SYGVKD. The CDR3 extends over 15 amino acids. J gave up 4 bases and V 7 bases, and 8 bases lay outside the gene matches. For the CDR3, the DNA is TGTGCCATCAACCGAGCGGGGGGGCGGTCAGATACGCAGTATTTT. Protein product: CAINRAGGRSDTQYF.

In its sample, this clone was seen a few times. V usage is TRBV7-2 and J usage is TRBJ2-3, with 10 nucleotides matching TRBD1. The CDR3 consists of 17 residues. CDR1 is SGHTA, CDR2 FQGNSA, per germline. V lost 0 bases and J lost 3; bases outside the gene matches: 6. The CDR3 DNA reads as TGTGCCAGCAGCTTAGCGACGACAGGGGGCGGAACAGATACGCAGTATTTT. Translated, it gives CASSLATTGGGTDTQYF.

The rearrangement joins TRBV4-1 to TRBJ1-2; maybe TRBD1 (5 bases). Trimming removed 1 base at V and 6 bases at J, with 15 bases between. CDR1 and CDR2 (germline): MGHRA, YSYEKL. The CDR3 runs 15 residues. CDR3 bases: TGCGCCAGCAGCCAAGCTCCCAGGGTTATCGATGGCTACACCTTC. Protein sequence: CASSQAPRVIDGYTF.

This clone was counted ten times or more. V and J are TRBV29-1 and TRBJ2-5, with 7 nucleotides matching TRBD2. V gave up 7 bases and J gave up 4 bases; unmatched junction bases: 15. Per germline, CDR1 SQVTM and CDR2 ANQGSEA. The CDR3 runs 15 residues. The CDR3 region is CSAARGSTVGETQYF. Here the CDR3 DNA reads TGCAGCGCTGCTCGCGGGAGTACGGTTGGAGAGACCCAGTACTTC.

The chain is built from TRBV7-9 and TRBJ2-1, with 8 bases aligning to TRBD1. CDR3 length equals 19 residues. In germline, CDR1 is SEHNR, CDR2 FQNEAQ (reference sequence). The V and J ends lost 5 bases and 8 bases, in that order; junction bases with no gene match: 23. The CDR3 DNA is TGTGCCAGCAGCCTGGGCACGGGACAGGTATTTGGGTACATGGATGAGCAGTTCTTC. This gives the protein CASSLGTGQVFGYMDEQFF.

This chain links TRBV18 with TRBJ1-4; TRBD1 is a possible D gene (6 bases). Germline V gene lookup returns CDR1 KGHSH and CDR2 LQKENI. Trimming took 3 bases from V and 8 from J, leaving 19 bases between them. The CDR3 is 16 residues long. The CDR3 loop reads CASSPSKAQGSEKLFF. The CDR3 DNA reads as TGTGCCAGCTCACCTTCAAAGGCGCAGGGGTCGGAAAAACTGTTTTTT.

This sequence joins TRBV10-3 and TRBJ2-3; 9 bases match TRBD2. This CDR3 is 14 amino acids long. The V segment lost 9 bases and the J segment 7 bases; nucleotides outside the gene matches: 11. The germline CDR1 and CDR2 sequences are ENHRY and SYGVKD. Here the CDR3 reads CAIFSGGSTNTQYF. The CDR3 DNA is TGTGCCATTTTTAGCGGGGGAAGCACGAATACGCAGTATTTT.

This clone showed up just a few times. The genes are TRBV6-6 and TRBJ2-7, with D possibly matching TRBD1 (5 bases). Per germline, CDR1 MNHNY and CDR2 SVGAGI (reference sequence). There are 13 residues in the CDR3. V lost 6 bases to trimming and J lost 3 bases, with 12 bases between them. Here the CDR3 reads CASRRFQGYEQYV. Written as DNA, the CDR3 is TGTGCCAGCAGGCGTTTCCAGGGCTACGAGCAGTACGTC.